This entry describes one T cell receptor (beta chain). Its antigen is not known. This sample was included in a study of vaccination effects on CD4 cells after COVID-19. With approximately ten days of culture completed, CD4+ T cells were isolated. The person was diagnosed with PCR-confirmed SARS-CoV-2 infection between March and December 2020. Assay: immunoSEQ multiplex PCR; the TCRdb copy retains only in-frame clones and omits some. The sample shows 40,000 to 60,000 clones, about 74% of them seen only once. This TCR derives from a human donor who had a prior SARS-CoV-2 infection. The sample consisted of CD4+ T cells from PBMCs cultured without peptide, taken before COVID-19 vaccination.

For the CDR3, the DNA is TGTGCCAGCAGCTATACCGGGACTAGCCCCACAGATACGCAGTATTTT. The encoded protein is CASSYTGTSPTDTQYF. This chain links TRBV11-2 with TRBJ2-3, with 9 positions matching TRBD2. The germline V gene has CDR1 SGHAT and CDR2 FQNNGV. This CDR3 spans 16 amino acids. V dropped 4 bases and J dropped 2; count of bases not matched to a gene: 7.